The 21 T cell receptor beta chains below all came from one sample that was sequenced in a study of T cell changes during pregnancy in multiple sclerosis. TCRdb's copy holds only in-frame clones and misses some; the assay was immunoSEQ multiplex PCR. In the table there are 55,000 to 70,000 clones, 80% to 90% of which are singletons. The material sequenced was peripheral blood, taken in the first trimester of pregnancy. The receptors originated from a female donor with multiple sclerosis, enrolled in a pregnancy study.

J is TRBJ2-1 and V is TRBV5-4; 9 nucleotides align to TRBD2. CDR1 and CDR2 from the germline V gene are SGHNT and YYREEE (reference sequence). The CDR3 spans 17 residues. V lost 0 bases and J lost 3; bases outside the gene matches: 7. The CDR3 spells CASSLVASGTDYNEQFF. The DNA for the CDR3 is TGTGCCAGCAGCTTGGTCGCTAGCGGGACCGACTACAATGAGCAGTTCTTC.

The rearrangement joins TRBV5-1 to TRBJ2-6; 9 bases are shared with TRBD1. CDR1 is SGHRS, CDR2 YFSETQ, per germline. The CDR3 runs 18 residues. After removal of 4 bases from V and 4 bases from J, the junction contained 12 bases not matched to a gene. In DNA, the CDR3 is TGCGCCAGCAGCCCGCCGGGACAGGGTCTAGCGGGGGCCAACGTCCTGACTTTC. It is translated as CASSPPGQGLAGANVLTF.

V gene TRBV6-4 combines with J gene TRBJ2-6; 9 bases match TRBD2. Germline V gives CDR1 MRHNA, CDR2 SNTAGT. The CDR3 length is 19 residues. Trimming cost V 4 bases and J 3 bases; bases outside gene matches: 13. The CDR3 loop reads CASSAETSGLSFGANVLTF. CDR3 DNA sequence: TGTGCCAGCAGTGCCGAGACTAGCGGCCTCTCATTTGGGGCCAACGTCCTGACTTTC.

The chain carries TRBV11-3 and TRBJ2-2, with D hard to call. Germline CDR1 SGHNT, CDR2 YENEEA. There are 13 residues in the CDR3. Deletions cut 4 bases from V and 5 bases from J, with 8 bases between. CDR3 DNA sequence: TGTGCCAGCAGCTCACAACAAACCGGGGAGCTGTTTTTT. Its translation: CASSSQQTGELFF. Looking up the rest from reference TRBV11-3 and TRBJ2-2 gives the full variable domain: EAGVVQSPRYKIIEKKQPVAFWCNPISGHNTLYWYLQNLGQGPELLIRYENEEAVDDSQLPKDRFSAERLKGVDSTLKIQPAELGDSAVYLCASSSQQTGELFFGEGSRLTVL.

V and J are TRBV5-1 and TRBJ2-5; 8 nucleotides agree with TRBD2. CDR1 and CDR2 (germline): SGHRS, YFSETQ. The CDR3 runs to 16 residues. Trimming at V came to 0 bases and at J to 5 bases, leaving 9 bases not matched to a gene. DNA for the CDR3: TGCGCCAGCAGCTTGGGGACGGGAGGGCCGGGGGAGACCCAGTACTTC. It specifies CASSLGTGGPGETQYF.

The gene calls are TRBV30 and TRBJ1-1, with TRBD1 matching over 8 bases. V lost 4 bases and J lost 6; bases outside the gene matches: 7. Germline CDR1 reads GTSNPN; CDR2 reads SVGIG (reference sequence). The CDR3 has 13 amino acids. CDR3 nucleotide sequence: TGTGCCTGGAACCCGACAGGGGTCGCTGAAGCTTTCTTT. Translated: CAWNPTGVAEAFF.

This chain uses TRBV29-1 with TRBJ2-7; TRBD1 agrees at 7 bases. Germline V gene data show CDR1 as SQVTM and CDR2 as ANQGSEA. With V trimmed by 5 bases and J by 4 bases, 5 bases remained unmatched. The CDR3 covers 12 residues. In DNA, the CDR3 is TGCAGCGTTACGGAACAGGGGTACGAGCAGTACTTC. Protein: CSVTEQGYEQYF.

V gene TRBV18 combines with J gene TRBJ2-2; a weak D match, TRBD2 (6 bases). CDR3 size: 17 residues. V lost 1 base and J lost 0, with 12 bases in between. Per germline, CDR1 KGHSH and CDR2 LQKENI. The CDR3 region is CASSPRVASANTGELFF. Here the CDR3 DNA reads TGTGCCAGCTCACCACGGGTTGCTAGCGCGAACACCGGGGAGCTGTTTTTT. The full variable domain, in which reference TRBV18 and TRBJ2-2 provide the parts outside the CDR3, is NAGVMQNPRHLVRRRGQEARLRCSPMKGHSHVYWYRQLPEEGLKFMVYLQKENIIDESGMPKERFSAEFPKEGPSILRIQQVVRGDSAAYFCASSPRVASANTGELFFGEGSRLTVL.

The chain has TRBV5-1 and TRBJ2-7; TRBD1 matches at 8 bases. Per germline, CDR1 SGHRS and CDR2 YFSETQ. This CDR3 has 15 residues. Germline trimming cut 4 bases from V and 0 bases from J; bases unmatched to any gene: 6. Written as DNA, the CDR3 is TGCGCCAGCAGCCTCGGACAGGGAAGCTCCTACGAGCAGTACTTC. Translated: CASSLGQGSSYEQYF.

The chain uses TRBV30 and TRBJ1-6; D remains unclear. CDR1 and CDR2 (germline): GTSNPN, SVGIG (reference sequence). The CDR3 runs to 13 residues. The V and J ends lost 2 bases and 5 bases respectively, with 7 bases between them. CDR3 sequence (DNA): TGTGCCTGGAGTAGTAGCGATAATTCACCCCTCCACTTT. Translating it yields CAWSSSDNSPLHF.

The chain links TRBV15 to TRBJ2-1, with 13 bases matching TRBD2. Looked up from germline, CDR1 is LNHNV and CDR2 is YYDKDF (reference sequence). V shed 5 bases, J shed 9 bases, and the junction held 22 bases outside the gene matches. The CDR3 has 20 residues. Written as DNA, the CDR3 is TGTGCCACCAGCGGCCAACCGGGACTAGCGGGAAATAGGAACAATGGTGAGCAGTTCTTC. Amino acid sequence: CATSGQPGLAGNRNNGEQFF.

This chain joins TRBV6-5 and TRBJ2-6, with D hard to call. Germline CDR1 reads MNHEY; CDR2 reads SVGAGI. V lost 2 bases and J lost 0, with 5 bases in between. The CDR3 runs 15 residues. CDR3 in amino acids: CASSYESSGANVLTF. Written as DNA, the CDR3 is TGTGCCAGCAGTTACGAGAGCTCTGGGGCCAACGTCCTGACTTTC.

This clone was detected many times. The chain couples TRBV5-1 to TRBJ1-3; D possibly corresponds to TRBD1 (6 bases). Trimming took 0 bases from V and 0 from J, leaving 10 bases between them. CDR3 length equals 16 residues. Germline V gene lookup returns CDR1 SGHRS and CDR2 YFSETQ. The CDR3 loop is CASSLAGQFSGNTIYF. The DNA of the CDR3 is TGCGCCAGCAGCTTGGCCGGACAGTTCTCTGGAAACACCATATATTTT.

This chain joins TRBV5-4 and TRBJ2-2, with 12 bases matching TRBD2. This CDR3 is built from 18 residues. Germline loops: CDR1 SGHNT, CDR2 YYREEE (reference sequence). The trim removed 2 bases at V and 4 bases at J, leaving 9 bases unmatched. The CDR3 DNA is TGTGCCAGCAGCTTTGACCTAGCGGGGGGGCCGGGCACCGGGGAGCTGTTTTTT. Amino acids: CASSFDLAGGPGTGELFF.

V and J are TRBV25-1 and TRBJ2-3; TRBD1 is a possible D gene (6 bases). Trimming removed 6 bases from V and 2 bases from J, with 12 bases in between. The CDR3 has 14 residues. In germline, CDR1 is MGHDK, CDR2 SYGVNS. DNA of the CDR3: TGTGCCAGCAGGAAGAGGGGGTTCACAGATACGCAGTATTTT. Translated, it gives CASRKRGFTDTQYF.

This clone occurred once. This chain connects TRBV19 to TRBJ2-7, with TRBD1 matching over 10 bases. V lost 5 bases, J lost 3 bases, and 7 bases stayed unmatched. The CDR3 runs to 15 residues. The germline V gene has CDR1 LNHDA and CDR2 SQIVND (reference sequence). The CDR3 region has the DNA TGTGCCAGTAGTGCCGGGACAGGGGCCGTCTACGAGCAGTACTTC. Its translation is CASSAGTGAVYEQYF. The whole variable domain, remainder taken from reference TRBV19 and TRBJ2-7, is DGGITQSPKYLFRKEGQNVTLSCEQNLNHDAMYWYRQDPGQGLRLIYYSQIVNDFQKGDIAEGYSVSREKKESFPLTVTSAQKNPTAFYLCASSAGTGAVYEQYFGPGTRLTVT.

The chain employs TRBV2 and TRBJ2-2, with 8 positions matching TRBD2. With 10 bases clipped from V and 1 base from J, the junction kept 8 bases outside the gene matches. In germline, CDR1 is SNHLY, CDR2 FYNNEI. This CDR3 has 15 amino acids. In DNA, the CDR3 is TGTGCCACCTCAAGGCTAGCGGGGAACACCGGGGAGCTGTTTTTT. Translating gives CATSRLAGNTGELFF.

The rearrangement joins TRBV11-2 to TRBJ2-7, with 8 bases matching TRBD1. CDR3 length: 14 amino acids. The germline gives CDR1 SGHAT, CDR2 FQNNGV. V shed 1 base, J shed 2 bases, and the junction held 1 base outside the gene matches. CDR3 amino acids: CASSLGDRTYEQYF. CDR3 nucleotide sequence: TGTGCCAGCAGCTTAGGGGACAGGACCTACGAGCAGTACTTC.

The gene calls are TRBV29-1 and TRBJ2-7; D possibly corresponds to TRBD1 (6 bases). V lost 0 bases and J 4 bases, leaving 19 bases between the germline ends. Germline V gene lookup returns CDR1 SQVTM and CDR2 ANQGSEA. This CDR3 region has 16 residues. As DNA, the CDR3 is TGCAGCGTTGAAGAAAGGGGGTCCGACACAGCGTACGAGCAGTACTTC. It translates to CSVEERGSDTAYEQYF.

The rearrangement joins TRBV2 to TRBJ2-6; no definite D call. CDR3 size: 14 residues. The V end lost 5 bases, the J end lost 1 base, and 6 bases lay between the germline ends. The germline gives CDR1 SNHLY, CDR2 FYNNEI. The CDR3 spells CASSFESGANVLTF. The CDR3 region has the DNA TGTGCCAGCAGTTTCGAGTCTGGGGCCAACGTCCTGACTTTC.

This chain joins TRBV30 and TRBJ1-3; tentative D call: TRBD1 (5 bases). CDR1 is GTSNPN, CDR2 SVGIG, per germline (reference sequence). The V end lost 4 bases, the J end lost 11 bases, and 12 bases lay between the germline ends. The CDR3 loop spans 11 amino acids. The CDR3 loop reads CAWMNQGAIYF. The CDR3 region has the DNA TGTGCCTGGATGAATCAGGGCGCCATATATTTT.